The sequence of this T cell receptor beta chain was determined in a study of PD-L1 blockade in urothelial cancer. Study as a whole: Starting in about 2014, patients were given atezolizumab (1,200 mg intravenously every 3 weeks). A median blood sample held about 140,000 T cells and approximately 80,000 unique TCRs.

The time point is: pretreatment peripheral blood. Every patient provided from 1 to 8 samples, collected pretreatment and on-treatment. The protocol was immunoSEQ multiplex PCR, while the TCRdb copy is restricted to in-frame clones and leaves out a portion. This table has around 100,000 clones, around 90% appearing once. The source was PBMCs, collected around atezolizumab (anti-PD-L1) treatment. This TCR was sampled from a man aged 55 to 70 with urothelial cancer.

The CDR3 reads CASSPQGSQETQYF. CDR3 coding DNA: TGTGCCAGCAGCCCCCAGGGGTCTCAAGAGACCCAGTACTTC. The chain combines TRBV7-9 with TRBJ2-5; TRBD1 might be the D (6 bases). Germline lookup yields CDR1 SEHNR and CDR2 FQNEAQ (reference sequence). V shed 5 bases and J shed 2 bases, with 12 bases lying between them. The CDR3 is 14 residues long.